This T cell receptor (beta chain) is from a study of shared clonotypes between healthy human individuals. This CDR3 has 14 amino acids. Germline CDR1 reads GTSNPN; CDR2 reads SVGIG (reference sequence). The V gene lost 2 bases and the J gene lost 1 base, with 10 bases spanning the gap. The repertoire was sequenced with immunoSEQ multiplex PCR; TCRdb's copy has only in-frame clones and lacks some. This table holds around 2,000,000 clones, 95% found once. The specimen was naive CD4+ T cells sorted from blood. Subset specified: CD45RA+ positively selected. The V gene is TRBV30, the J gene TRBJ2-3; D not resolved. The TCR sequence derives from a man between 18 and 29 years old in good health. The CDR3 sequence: CAWSRIARTDTQYF. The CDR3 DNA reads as TGTGCCTGGAGTCGCATAGCCCGCACAGATACGCAGTATTTT.